These T cell receptor beta chains were read from a single sample in a study of glioma-infiltrating T cells. TCRdb independently ran MiXCR on the multiplex PCR reads; one entry per CDR3 protein. The data show about 93,000 distinct CDR3 sequences, 35% to 50% seen once. Sequencing was done on a sample of glioma tissue, nonneoplastic brain tissue, or PBMCs (not recorded which). These receptors all come from a human donor with low-grade glioma or glioblastoma, undergoing nonglioma brain surgery, or in good health (not recorded which). Each CDR3 is given with its conserved first and last residue. D genes are given only for firm matches. Part of the rows lack a size; the others show once, few, many or a class for expanded clones.

abundance	j_gene	v_gene	d_gene	CDR3aa	CDR3nt
NA	TRBJ2-1	TRBV29-1	TRBD2	CSAPLTSGPYWNEQFF	TGCAGCGCTCCATTGACTAGCGGACCCTACTGGAATGAGCAGTTCTTC
many	TRBJ2-5	TRBV28	NA	CASSPTGSETQYF	TGTGCCAGCAGCCCTACCGGGTCAGAGACCCAGTACTTC
many	TRBJ1-1	TRBV18	NA	CASSPPWQNTEAFF	TGTGCCAGCTCACCACCGTGGCAGAACACTGAAGCTTTCTTT
NA	TRBJ1-2	TRBV19	NA	CASSRHEGGYTF	TGTGCCAGTAGCCGACATGAAGGTGGCTACACCTTC
many	TRBJ2-3	TRBV4-2	TRBD2	CASSPRAGGGTDTQYF	TGTGCCAGCAGCCCCAGAGCGGGGGGTGGCACAGATACGCAGTATTTT
few	TRBJ1-6	TRBV29-1	TRBD1	CSVRQGAGSPLHF	TGCAGCGTTAGACAGGGCGCGGGTTCACCCCTCCACTTT
many	TRBJ2-3	TRBV11-1	TRBD2	CASNSREGLGDTQYF	TGTGCCAGCAACTCGCGGGAGGGCCTGGGAGATACGCAGTATTTT
once	TRBJ2-5	TRBV2	NA	CASSGGSGETQYF	TGCGCCAGCAGTGGAGGGAGCGGAGAGACCCAGTACTTC
NA	TRBJ2-7	TRBV6-1	NA	CASSETGDAYEQYF	TGTGCCAGCAGTGAAACGGGGGATGCCTACGAGCAGTACTTC
many	TRBJ2-2	TRBV7-9	TRBD2	CASSFGTSGRAGELFF	TGTGCCAGCAGCTTCGGGACTAGCGGGAGGGCCGGGGAGCTGTTTTTT
NA	TRBJ2-7	TRBV7-6	TRBD2	CASSYGTSVYEQYF	TGTGCCAGCAGCTACGGGACTAGTGTCTACGAGCAGTACTTC
few	TRBJ2-5	TRBV6-2/TRBV6-3	NA	CASSYGIQETKYF	TGTGCCAGCAGTTACGGGATCCAAGAGACCAAGTACTTC
many	TRBJ1-5	TRBV20-1	NA	CSAPDRNSNQPQHF	TGCAGTGCTCCGGACAGAAATAGCAATCAGCCCCAGCATTTT
many	TRBJ2-6	TRBV3-1	NA	CASSQGLLGFSGANVLTF	TGTGCCAGCAGCCAAGGGCTTCTCGGATTCTCTGGGGCCAACGTCCTGACTTTC
NA	TRBJ1-5	TRBV15	NA	CATSSSRDMGGPQHF	TGTGCCACCAGCAGCTCGCGGGACATGGGGGGGCCCCAGCATTTT
many	TRBJ2-3	TRBV27	TRBD2	CASSLLAGGLTDTQYF	TGTGCCAGCAGTTTGCTAGCGGGGGGGCTCACAGATACGCAGTATTTT
many	TRBJ2-5	TRBV6-1	TRBD2	CASTPGTSGGVETQYF	TGTGCCAGCACCCCGGGGACTAGCGGGGGAGTAGAGACCCAGTACTTC
NA	TRBJ2-2	TRBV5-6	TRBD2	CASRGSSGGINTGELFF	TGTGCCAGCAGGGGATCTAGCGGGGGGATAAACACCGGGGAGCTGTTTTTT
NA	TRBJ2-5	TRBV9	TRBD1	CASSVSGTGSQETQYF	TGTGCCAGCAGCGTATCCGGGACAGGGTCCCAAGAGACCCAGTACTTC
NA	TRBJ1-1	TRBV7-2	NA	CASSLGGHTVSSEAFF	TGTGCCAGCAGCTTAGGGGGACATACCGTTTCCAGTGAAGCTTTCTTT
many	TRBJ2-3	TRBV12-3/TRBV12-4	TRBD2	CASSPSGSTDTQYF	TGTGCCAGCAGTCCTAGCGGAAGCACAGATACGCAGTATTTT
many	TRBJ2-7	TRBV6-2/TRBV6-3	NA	CASRDPRNPRGWQYF	TGTGCCAGCAGAGATCCTCGCAACCCACGGGGATGGCAGTACTTC
NA	TRBJ2-5	TRBV24-1	NA	CATSDAASSSGFPAETQYF	TGTGCCACCAGTGACGCCGCTAGCAGCTCGGGCTTCCCAGCGGAGACCCAGTACTTC
NA	TRBJ2-3	TRBV12-3/TRBV12-4	NA	CVSSSRRDFTDTQYF	TGTGTTAGCAGTTCGCGACGGGACTTCACAGATACGCAGTATTTT
many	TRBJ1-1	TRBV7-2	NA	CASSLVAGGRSEAFF	TGTGCCAGCAGCTTAGTGGCGGGAGGAAGGTCTGAAGCTTTCTTT
many	TRBJ2-7	TRBV14	NA	CASSLTGRGIYEQYF	TGTGCCAGCAGCCTCACGGGTCGAGGGATCTACGAGCAGTACTTC
NA	TRBJ2-5	TRBV24-1	NA	CATSDSRGGETQYF	TGTGCTACCAGTGATAGCAGGGGAGGCGAGACCCAGTACTTC
many	TRBJ1-1	TRBV4-2	NA	CASSNVDDRSTEAFF	TGTGCCAGCAGCAATGTAGACGACAGGTCCACTGAAGCTTTCTTT
NA	TRBJ2-1	TRBV29-1	NA	CSVATRTSSYNEQFF	TGCAGCGTTGCGACTAGGACGAGCTCCTACAATGAGCAGTTCTTC
NA	TRBJ2-1	TRBV4-2	NA	CASSFYICSAREAGGPIVHNEQFF	NA
many	TRBJ2-5	TRBV6-1	TRBD1	CASSLTGVGETQYF	TGTGCCAGCAGTCTTACAGGGGTAGGAGAGACCCAGTACTTC
NA	TRBJ2-7	TRBV27	NA	CVSSFSGIYEQYF	TGTGTTAGCAGTTTCTCCGGGATTTACGAGCAGTACTTC
many	TRBJ2-1	TRBV12-5	TRBD1	CASGRGQGGNEQFF	TGTGCTAGTGGCCGGGGACAGGGGGGGAATGAGCAGTTCTTC
many	TRBJ2-5	TRBV7-8	TRBD2	CASSFIPGLADQETQYF	TGTGCCAGCAGCTTCATCCCGGGACTAGCGGATCAAGAGACCCAGTACTTC
many	TRBJ2-5	TRBV7-9	NA	CASNRGSQETQYF	TGTGCCAGCAACCGGGGGAGCCAAGAGACCCAGTACTTC
NA	TRBJ2-7	TRBV29-1	NA	CSVEGGGVPYEQYF	TGCAGCGTTGAAGGTGGTGGGGTTCCCTACGAGCAGTACTTC
NA	TRBJ2-7	TRBV25-1	TRBD1	CASSEPGQGAWEQYF	TGTGCCAGCAGTGAACCGGGACAGGGGGCTTGGGAGCAGTACTTC
many	TRBJ1-3	TRBV20-1	NA	CSALTVSGNTIYF	TGCAGTGCGCTGACCGTCTCTGGAAACACCATATATTTT
many	TRBJ2-1	TRBV20-1	NA	CSARTGASPFIYNEQFF	TGCAGTGCGAGAACGGGGGCTAGCCCCTTTATCTACAATGAGCAGTTCTTC
NA	TRBJ2-7	TRBV6-1	NA	CAASSVGGAYEQYF	TGTGCCGCCAGCAGCGTCGGAGGTGCCTACGAGCAGTACTTC
NA	TRBJ2-1	TRBV2	NA	CASSLGQGLDPNVQFF	TGTGCCAGCAGTCTGGGCCAGGGCCTAGATCCCAATGTGCAGTTCTTC
NA	TRBJ2-5	TRBV20-1	TRBD2	CSAFSGRSTETQYF	TGCAGTGCTTTTAGCGGGCGGAGCACAGAGACCCAGTACTTC
many	TRBJ1-3	TRBV29-1	NA	CSAVTVSGNTIYF	TGCAGCGCAGTGACAGTCTCTGGAAACACCATATATTTT
NA	TRBJ2-1	TRBV7-2	TRBD1	CASSRPGQGYNEQFF	TGTGCCAGCAGCCGGCCGGGACAGGGGTACAATGAGCAGTTCTTC
many	TRBJ2-1	TRBV7-6	NA	CASSPRPYNEQFF	TGTGCCAGCAGCCCCCGGCCATATAATGAGCAGTTCTTC
many	TRBJ1-5	TRBV7-9	NA	CASSLSPLNGNQPQHF	TGTGCCAGCAGCCTATCGCCCCTCAACGGCAATCAGCCCCAGCATTTT